These 18 T cell receptor beta chains were all obtained from the same sample, sequenced in a study of blood T cell repertoires in COVID-19. TCRdb's table, derived via immunoSEQ multiplex PCR, lists solely in-frame clones and lacks some. Here the sample spans 250,000 to 400,000 clones, around 87% being singletons. Sequenced material: PBMCs or T cells enriched from blood (not recorded which). The receptor source for this set is a young woman who had recovered from COVID-19.

A single count supports this clone. The chain uses TRBV19 and TRBJ1-4, with TRBD1 identical over 8 bases. V shed 5 bases, J shed 1 base, and the junction held 3 bases outside the gene matches. Germline V gene data show CDR1 as LNHDA and CDR2 as SQIVND (reference sequence). CDR3 length: 15 residues. The CDR3 coding sequence is TGTGCCAGTAGTGCCGACAGGGGAACTAATGAAAAACTGTTTTTT. Its translation is CASSADRGTNEKLFF.

V gene TRBV11-1 combines with J gene TRBJ2-5; D possibly corresponds to TRBD2 (6 bases). The CDR3 runs to 16 residues. CDR1 is SGHAT, CDR2 FQDESV, per germline (reference sequence). V was pared by 5 bases and J by 5 bases, with 21 bases between. This chain's CDR3 is CASSALVAVPGETQYF. The CDR3 DNA sequence: TGTGCCAGCAGCGCCCTAGTAGCGGTGCCCGGGGAGACCCAGTACTTC.

V gene TRBV4-1 combines with J gene TRBJ1-2, with 10 nucleotides matching TRBD1. Germline loops: CDR1 MGHRA, CDR2 YSYEKL. The CDR3 consists of 14 residues. V dropped 3 bases and J dropped 8; count of bases not matched to a gene: 6. For the CDR3, the DNA is TGCGCCAGCAGCCAGGACAGGGGGTTAGGAGGCTACACCTTC. This gives the protein CASSQDRGLGGYTF.

This clone was counted once. The chain joins TRBV7-3 to TRBJ2-3, with 8 bases lining up with TRBD2. The V and J ends lost 4 bases and 0 bases, in that order; junction bases with no gene match: 6. The CDR3 extends over 16 amino acids. Germline lookup yields CDR1 SGHTA and CDR2 FQGTGA. In DNA form, the CDR3 reads TGTGCCAGCAGCTCTCGGGGGGGCCTAAGCACAGATACGCAGTATTTT. Its translation is CASSSRGGLSTDTQYF.

The J gene is TRBJ1-6, the V gene TRBV28; 7 nucleotides match TRBD1. CDR1 and CDR2 from the germline V gene are MDHEN and SYDVKM. This CDR3 region has 15 residues. Trimming removed 4 bases from V and 10 bases from J; junction bases left unmatched: 10. CDR3 region: CASSSLTGALSPLHF. In nucleotides, the CDR3 is TGTGCCAGCAGTTCACTTACAGGGGCCCTCTCACCCCTCCACTTT.

The rearrangement uses TRBV28 and TRBJ2-7; 8 bases map to TRBD1. V shed 7 bases and J 4 bases; nucleotides not matched to a gene: 9. The CDR3 covers 14 residues. Germline V lookup: CDR1 MDHEN, CDR2 SYDVKM. The CDR3 DNA reads as TGTGCCAGCACCGTTGACAGGGGAAGATACGAGCAGTACTTC. Encoded protein: CASTVDRGRYEQYF. Drawing the rest from reference TRBV28 and TRBJ2-7, the complete variable domain is DVKVTQSSRYLVKRTGEKVFLECVQDMDHENMFWYRQDPGLGLRLIYFSYDVKMKEKGDIPEGYSVSREKKERFSLILESASTNQTSMYLCASTVDRGRYEQYFGPGTRLTVT.

The V and J genes are TRBV10-1 and TRBJ1-1; the match to TRBD1 covers 7 bases. The J segment lost 0 bases and the V segment lost 4 bases, leaving 2 bases of the junction unmatched. From germline, CDR1 is WNHNN and CDR2 SYGVQD (reference sequence). The CDR3 spans 14 residues. As DNA, the CDR3 is TGCGCCAGCAGTGGGGACAGAGTGAACACTGAAGCTTTCTTT. It codes for CASSGDRVNTEAFF.

For the CDR3, the DNA is TGTGCCTGGAGTGTGTTACAGGGATATGGCTACACCTTC. This translates into CAWSVLQGYGYTF. V usage is TRBV30 and J usage is TRBJ1-2; D possibly corresponds to TRBD1 (6 bases). Germline V gene lookup returns CDR1 GTSNPN and CDR2 SVGIG (reference sequence). Deletions cut 0 bases from V and 5 bases from J, with 10 bases between. This CDR3 region has 13 residues.

This chain links TRBV7-2 with TRBJ2-1; 8 bases are a match to TRBD1. Germline-derived CDR1 and CDR2 are SGHTA and FQGNSA. After removal of 0 bases from V and 3 bases from J, the junction contained 7 bases not matched to a gene. This CDR3 has 17 residues. The CDR3 reads CASSLASGTGGYNEQFF. DNA of the CDR3: TGTGCCAGCAGCTTAGCGTCTGGTACAGGGGGCTACAATGAGCAGTTCTTC.

The J gene is TRBJ1-2, the V gene TRBV5-5; 8 bases are a match to TRBD1. Germline-derived CDR1 and CDR2 are SGHKS and YYEKEE (reference sequence). The CDR3 is 15 amino acids. The V gene end was trimmed by 4 bases and the J gene end by 2 bases; junction bases not matched to a gene: 7. DNA for the CDR3: TGTGCCAGCAGCCGGATCGGACAGGGAAACTATGGCTACACCTTC. It encodes CASSRIGQGNYGYTF.

The J gene is TRBJ1-1, the V gene TRBV11-2; D unclear. CDR1 and CDR2 (germline): SGHAT, FQNNGV. Trimming left V 1 base short and J 1 base short, with 13 bases between. This CDR3 spans 16 amino acids. In DNA, the CDR3 is TGTGCCAGCAGCTTAGTTTCGGGGATTTCGAACACTGAAGCTTTCTTT. Amino acids: CASSLVSGISNTEAFF.

V usage is TRBV5-6 and J usage is TRBJ1-4; D is perhaps TRBD1 (5 bases). The V and J ends lost 3 bases and 5 bases respectively, with 17 bases between them. Germline V gene sequence: CDR1 SGHDT, CDR2 YYEEEE. This CDR3 is 16 amino acids long. CDR3 region: CASSSVSRRANEKLFF. The DNA for the CDR3 is TGTGCCAGCAGCTCGGTCTCCCGCAGGGCCAATGAAAAACTGTTTTTT.

The chain uses TRBV10-3 and TRBJ2-3; D might be TRBD1 (6 bases). Germline lookup yields CDR1 ENHRY and CDR2 SYGVKD. V was cut by 4 bases and J by 2 bases, with 10 bases left in between. The CDR3 has 14 residues. The CDR3 here is CAISGQVSTDTQYF. The CDR3 DNA reads as TGTGCCATCAGTGGACAGGTGTCCACAGATACGCAGTATTTT.

The V and J genes are TRBV19 and TRBJ2-1; a weak D match, TRBD2 (6 bases). The CDR3 consists of 11 residues. Looked up from germline, CDR1 is LNHDA and CDR2 is SQIVND (reference sequence). CDR3 DNA: TGTGCAGTGCGGGGAGGCAATGAGCAGTTCTTC. Protein product: CAVRGGNEQFF. Full variable domain (outside the CDR3, taken from reference TRBV19 and TRBJ2-1): DGGITQSPKYLFRKEGQNVTLSCEQNLNHDAMYWYRQDPGQGLRLIYYSQIVNDFQKGDIAEGYSVSREKKESFPLTVTSAQKNPTAFYLCAVRGGNEQFFGPGTRLTVL.

The V call is TRBV5-1, the J call TRBJ2-3, with a weak D call TRBD1 (5 bases). V was clipped by 4 bases and J by 0 bases, with 9 bases between them. The CDR3 runs 14 residues. CDR1 is SGHRS, CDR2 YFSETQ, per germline. CDR3 residues: CASSPDRSTDTQYF. The CDR3 region has the DNA TGCGCCAGCAGCCCAGACAGAAGCACAGATACGCAGTATTTT.

The rearrangement links TRBV6-5 to TRBJ2-3, with D possibly being TRBD1 (6 bases). CDR1 and CDR2 (germline): MNHEY, SVGAGI. V lost 0 bases and J 7 bases, leaving 17 bases between the germline ends. The CDR3 runs 16 residues. This CDR3 reads CASSYSGGEKLNTQYF. The CDR3 bases are TGTGCCAGCAGTTACTCAGGGGGAGAGAAGCTAAATACGCAGTATTTT.

The chain uses TRBV6-5 and TRBJ1-1, with D tentatively TRBD1 (5 bases). This CDR3 has 12 amino acids. The germline CDR1 and CDR2 sequences are MNHEY and SVGAGI. Trimming cost V 6 bases and J 9 bases, with 14 bases left between them. CDR3 protein: CASSVPGTQAFF. The CDR3 DNA reads as TGTGCCAGCAGCGTCCCCGGGACTCAAGCTTTCTTT.

This chain uses TRBV30 with TRBJ2-1, with 9 bases matching TRBD1. The junction had 6 bases not matched to a gene; V was cut back by 3 bases and J by 6 bases. From germline, CDR1 is GTSNPN and CDR2 SVGIG (reference sequence). This CDR3 has 14 amino acids. CDR3 protein: CAWRPGTGLNEQFF. DNA of the CDR3: TGTGCCTGGAGACCTGGGACAGGGCTCAATGAGCAGTTCTTC.